Listed here is a single T cell receptor (beta chain). Its cognate antigen is unknown. The data stem from a study of T cell repertoires in cytomegalovirus infection. In TCRdb, the reads were re-called with MiXCR into one record per CDR3 protein. In the table there are approximately 910,000 distinct CDR3 sequences, approximately 31% of which are singletons. This CDR3 spans 11 amino acids. With 8 bases removed from V and 8 bases from J, the gap between germline ends came to 12 bases. V and J are TRBV12-3 or TRBV12-4 and TRBJ1-2, with D maybe TRBD1 (5 bases). This receptor was identified in a human donor in good health (CMV status not recorded). Some clones in this sample may be carry-over from other donors' samples. The sample here was cultured CD8+ T cells from PBMCs, taken from culture after CMV antigen stimulation. CDR3 protein: CASRTLWGYTF. Here the CDR3 DNA reads TGTGCCAGCCGGACACTCTGGGGCTACACCTTC.